This entry lists 7 T cell receptor beta chains sequenced from one sample in a study of early T cells in non-severe SARS-CoV-2 infection. TCRdb re-analysed the 5' RACE reads in MiXCR, keeping a single row per CDR3 protein. The sample includes approximately 49,000 distinct CDR3 sequences, about an eighth of them seen just once. The sample consisted of whole blood. Every receptor here comes from an adult who was a healthcare worker with PCR-confirmed SARS-CoV-2 infection or an uninfected control (not recorded which).

V is TRBV7-2 and J is TRBJ2-7; perhaps TRBD2 as D (5 bases). The germline V gene encodes CDR1 SGHTA and CDR2 FQGNSA. V lost 5 bases and J 3 bases, leaving 17 bases between the germline ends. The CDR3 sequence is 15 residues long. This chain's CDR3 is CASSAIGQAGYEQYF. The CDR3 coding sequence is TGTGCCAGCAGCGCTATCGGGCAGGCGGGCTACGAGCAGTACTTC.

At least ten counts were recorded for this clonotype. The rearrangement uses TRBV7-2 and TRBJ1-3; no clear D gene. CDR3 length equals 17 residues. Trimming pared 3 bases from V and 0 bases from J, leaving 15 bases between. Per germline, CDR1 SGHTA and CDR2 FQGNSA. The CDR3 here is CASSLGPSKSSGNTIYF. DNA for the CDR3: TGTGCCAGCAGCTTGGGCCCCAGCAAGAGCTCTGGAAACACCATATATTTT.

As to this clonotype: This sequence may be a read error, since a much larger clone differs from it by one base. The chain employs TRBV7-9 and TRBJ2-7; D is ambiguous. CDR3 length: 14 residues. V dropped 5 bases and J dropped 3 bases, with 14 bases sitting between them. Germline loops: CDR1 SEHNR, CDR2 FQNEAQ (reference sequence). CDR3 sequence: CASSGRDVIYEQYF. Here the CDR3 DNA reads TGTGCCAGCAGCGGTCGAGACGTGATCTACGAGCAGTACTTC.

The chain has TRBV20-1 and TRBJ2-7; unclear D gene. The CDR3 has 12 residues. The germline V gene has CDR1 DFQATT and CDR2 SNEGSKA (reference sequence). Trimming cost V 6 bases and J 4 bases, with 13 bases left between them. The CDR3 sequence: CSATVLQYEQYF. CDR3 sequence (DNA): TGCAGTGCCACGGTATTGCAGTACGAGCAGTACTTC.

The table lists this clonotype with many counts. The V call is TRBV12-3 or TRBV12-4, the J call TRBJ1-5; D uncertain. Trimming took off 2 bases at V and 0 bases at J, with 8 bases between the two ends. The CDR3 contains 15 residues. The CDR3 nucleotides are TGTGCCAGCAGTTTATGGCAGGATAGCAATCAGCCCCAGCATTTT. As protein: CASSLWQDSNQPQHF.

This clonotype was counted many times. J is TRBJ2-3 and V is TRBV29-1; D is unclear. From germline, CDR1 is SQVTM and CDR2 ANQGSEA. The CDR3 totals 15 residues. V was clipped by 0 bases and J by 9 bases, with 19 bases between them. For the CDR3, the DNA is TGCAGCGTTGAAGATTATTTTGACAACCAAGGGACGCAGTATTTT. This codes for CSVEDYFDNQGTQYF.

V and J are TRBV27 and TRBJ2-6; no reliable D call. The CDR3 length is 15 residues. Looked up from germline, CDR1 is MNHEY and CDR2 is SMNVEV (reference sequence). V was clipped by 4 bases and J by 0 bases, with 7 bases between them. Here the CDR3 reads CASSSWTSGANVLTF. The CDR3 bases are TGTGCCAGCAGTTCCTGGACCTCTGGGGCCAACGTCCTGACTTTC.